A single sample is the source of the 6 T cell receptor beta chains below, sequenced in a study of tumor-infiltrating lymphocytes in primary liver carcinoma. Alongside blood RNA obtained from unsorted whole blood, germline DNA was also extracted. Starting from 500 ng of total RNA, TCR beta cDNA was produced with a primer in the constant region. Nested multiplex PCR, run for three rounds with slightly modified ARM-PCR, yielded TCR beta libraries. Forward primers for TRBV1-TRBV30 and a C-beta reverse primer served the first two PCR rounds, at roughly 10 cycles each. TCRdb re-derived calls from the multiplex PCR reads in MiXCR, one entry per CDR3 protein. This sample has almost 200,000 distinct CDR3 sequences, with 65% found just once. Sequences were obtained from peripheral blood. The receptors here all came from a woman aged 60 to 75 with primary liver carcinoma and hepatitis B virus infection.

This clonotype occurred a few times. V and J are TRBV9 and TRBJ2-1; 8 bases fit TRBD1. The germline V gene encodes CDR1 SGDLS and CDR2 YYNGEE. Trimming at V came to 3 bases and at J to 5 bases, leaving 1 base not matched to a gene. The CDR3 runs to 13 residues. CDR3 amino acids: CASSEQGDNEQFF. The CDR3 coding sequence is TGTGCCAGCAGCGAACAGGGGGACAATGAGCAGTTCTTC.

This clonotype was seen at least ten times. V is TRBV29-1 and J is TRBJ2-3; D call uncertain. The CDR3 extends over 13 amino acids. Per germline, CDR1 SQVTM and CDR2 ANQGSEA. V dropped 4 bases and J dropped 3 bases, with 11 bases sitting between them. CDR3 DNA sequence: TGCAGCGTTGGGGTCACGAAAACAGATACGCAGTATTTT. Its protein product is CSVGVTKTDTQYF.

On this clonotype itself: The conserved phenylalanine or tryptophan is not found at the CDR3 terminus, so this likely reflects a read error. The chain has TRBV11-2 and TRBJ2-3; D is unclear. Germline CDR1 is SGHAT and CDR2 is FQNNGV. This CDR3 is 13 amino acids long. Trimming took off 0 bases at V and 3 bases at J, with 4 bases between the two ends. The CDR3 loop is CASSLDQTDTQYI. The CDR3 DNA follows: TGTGCCAGCAGCTTAGATCAGACAGATACGCAGTATATT.

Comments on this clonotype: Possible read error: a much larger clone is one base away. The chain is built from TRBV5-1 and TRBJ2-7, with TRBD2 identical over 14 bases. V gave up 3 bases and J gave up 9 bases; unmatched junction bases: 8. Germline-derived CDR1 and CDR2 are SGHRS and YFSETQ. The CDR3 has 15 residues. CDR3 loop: CASSSGTSGSHGQYF. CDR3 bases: TGCGCCAGCAGCTCCGGGACTAGCGGGAGCCACGGGCAGTACTTC.

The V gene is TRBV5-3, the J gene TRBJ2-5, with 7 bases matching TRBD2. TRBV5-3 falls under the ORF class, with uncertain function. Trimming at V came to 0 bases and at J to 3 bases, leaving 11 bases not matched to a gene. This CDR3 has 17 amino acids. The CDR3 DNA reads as TGTGCCAGAAGCTTGGCGGCTAGCGGAGAGAGGGAAGAGACCCAGTACTTC. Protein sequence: CARSLAASGEREETQYF.

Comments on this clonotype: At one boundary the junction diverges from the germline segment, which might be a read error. The chain's CDR3 is CASSYLRGATGEIQYF. The CDR3 coding sequence is TGTGCCAGCAGTTACCTTCGGGGGGCGACGGGGGAGATCCAGTACTTC. The V gene is TRBV6-2 or TRBV6-3, the J gene TRBJ2-5; a possible D gene is TRBD2 (7 bases). Germline CDR1 reads MNHEY; CDR2 reads SVGEGT. This CDR3 contains 16 residues.